This T cell receptor (beta chain) was sequenced for a study of blood T cell repertoires in COVID-19. The wider study: The United States, Italy and Spain were the sources of the acute and convalescent COVID-19 samples.

Authors' analysis steps: Amplification of reference gene primers was used by the study to estimate nucleated cell counts. Clones were read by immunoSEQ multiplex PCR, and TCRdb kept only the in-frame ones, dropping some. V and J calls and clone size come straight from that table; D and trimming were deduced from the DNA. Here the sample spans more than 250,000 clones, 88% being singletons. Germline trimming cut 3 bases from V and 6 bases from J; bases unmatched to any gene: 10. The germline V gene has CDR1 MDHEN and CDR2 SYDVKM. The CDR3 length is 15 residues. This sequence joins TRBV28 and TRBJ2-5, with 7 positions matching TRBD2. Sequenced: peripheral blood. This receptor was obtained from a human donor in a cohort sampled during active COVID-19. CDR3 in DNA: TGTGCCAGCAGTTTTTCGGGGGGTCAGACGAAGACCCAGTACTTC. This encodes CASSFSGGQTKTQYF.